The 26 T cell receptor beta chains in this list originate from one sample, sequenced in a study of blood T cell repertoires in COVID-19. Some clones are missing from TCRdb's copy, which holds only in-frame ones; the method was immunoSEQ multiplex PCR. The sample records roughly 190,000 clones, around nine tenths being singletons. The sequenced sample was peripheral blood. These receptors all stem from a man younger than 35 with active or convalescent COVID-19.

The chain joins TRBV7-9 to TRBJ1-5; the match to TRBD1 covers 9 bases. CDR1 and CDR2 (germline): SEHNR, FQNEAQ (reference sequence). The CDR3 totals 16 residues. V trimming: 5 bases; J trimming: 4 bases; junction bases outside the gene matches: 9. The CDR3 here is CASSPTGTGSNQPQHF. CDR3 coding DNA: TGTGCCAGCAGCCCGACGGGGACAGGGTCTAATCAGCCCCAGCATTTT.

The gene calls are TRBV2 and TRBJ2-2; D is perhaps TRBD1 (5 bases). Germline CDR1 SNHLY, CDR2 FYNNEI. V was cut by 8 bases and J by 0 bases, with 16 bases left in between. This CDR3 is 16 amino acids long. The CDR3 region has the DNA TGTGCCAGCGATAGGGGCAGCACTACGAACACCGGGGAGCTGTTTTTT. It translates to CASDRGSTTNTGELFF.

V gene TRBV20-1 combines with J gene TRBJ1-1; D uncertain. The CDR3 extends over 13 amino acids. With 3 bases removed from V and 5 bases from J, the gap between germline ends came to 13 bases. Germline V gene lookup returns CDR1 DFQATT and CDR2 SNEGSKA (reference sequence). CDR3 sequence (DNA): TGCAGTGCTAGTGACCCCGGTATGACTGAAGCTTTCTTT. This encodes CSASDPGMTEAFF.

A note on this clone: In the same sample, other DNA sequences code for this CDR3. The CDR3 nucleotides read TGTGCCAGCAGCTTGTCTCCTAATTCCTACGAGCAGTACGTC. It encodes CASSLSPNSYEQYV. J is TRBJ2-7 and V is TRBV5-5; D is undetermined. V was pared by 1 base and J by 1 base, with 9 bases between. CDR3 size: 14 residues. Germline V CDR1 and CDR2: SGHKS, YYEKEE (reference sequence).

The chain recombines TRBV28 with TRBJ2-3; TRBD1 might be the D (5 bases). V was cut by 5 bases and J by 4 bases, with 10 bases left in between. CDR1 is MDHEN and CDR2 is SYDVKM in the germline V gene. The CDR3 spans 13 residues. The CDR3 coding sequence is TGTGCCAGCAGTCTCGGACATCCAGATACGCAGTATTTT. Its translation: CASSLGHPDTQYF.

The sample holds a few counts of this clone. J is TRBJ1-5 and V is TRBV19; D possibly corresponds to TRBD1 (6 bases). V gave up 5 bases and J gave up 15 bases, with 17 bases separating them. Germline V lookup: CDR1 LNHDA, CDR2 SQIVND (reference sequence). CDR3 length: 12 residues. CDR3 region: CASSLGQLGTHF. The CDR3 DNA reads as TGTGCCAGTAGTCTAGGACAGCTAGGAACGCATTTT. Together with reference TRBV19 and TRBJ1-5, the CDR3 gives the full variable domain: DGGITQSPKYLFRKEGQNVTLSCEQNLNHDAMYWYRQDPGQGLRLIYYSQIVNDFQKGDIAEGYSVSREKKESFPLTVTSAQKNPTAFYLCASSLGQLGTHFGDGTRLSIL.

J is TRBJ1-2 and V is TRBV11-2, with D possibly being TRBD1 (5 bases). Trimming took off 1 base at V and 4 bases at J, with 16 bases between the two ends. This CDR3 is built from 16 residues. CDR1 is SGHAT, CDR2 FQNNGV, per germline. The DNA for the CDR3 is TGTGCCAGCAGCTTAGTTTTTTCCCCAGGGATCTATGGCTACACCTTC. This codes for CASSLVFSPGIYGYTF.

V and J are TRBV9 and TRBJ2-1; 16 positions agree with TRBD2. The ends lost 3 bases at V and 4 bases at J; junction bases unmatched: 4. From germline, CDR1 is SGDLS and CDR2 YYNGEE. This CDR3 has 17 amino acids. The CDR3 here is CASSGGTSGRGYNEQFF. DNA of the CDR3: TGTGCCAGCAGCGGAGGGACTAGCGGGAGGGGGTACAATGAGCAGTTCTTC.

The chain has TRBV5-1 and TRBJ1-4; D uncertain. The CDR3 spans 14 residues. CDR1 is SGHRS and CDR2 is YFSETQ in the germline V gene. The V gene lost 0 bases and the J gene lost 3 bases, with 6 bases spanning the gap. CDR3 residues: CASSLARPNEKLFF. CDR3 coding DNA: TGCGCCAGCAGCTTGGCCAGGCCTAATGAAAAACTGTTTTTT.

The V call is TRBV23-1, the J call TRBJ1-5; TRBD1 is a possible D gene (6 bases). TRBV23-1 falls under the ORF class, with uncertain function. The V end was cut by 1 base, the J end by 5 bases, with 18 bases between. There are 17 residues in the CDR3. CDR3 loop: CASSQWEGGHHYQPQHF. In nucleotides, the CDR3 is TGCGCCAGCAGTCAATGGGAGGGGGGACACCACTATCAGCCCCAGCATTTT.

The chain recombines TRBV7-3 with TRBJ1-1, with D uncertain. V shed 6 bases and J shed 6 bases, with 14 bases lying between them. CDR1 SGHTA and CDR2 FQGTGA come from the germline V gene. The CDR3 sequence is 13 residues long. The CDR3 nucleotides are TGTGCCAGCAGGCCCGGTGGAGGGTCTGAAGCTTTCTTT. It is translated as CASRPGGGSEAFF.

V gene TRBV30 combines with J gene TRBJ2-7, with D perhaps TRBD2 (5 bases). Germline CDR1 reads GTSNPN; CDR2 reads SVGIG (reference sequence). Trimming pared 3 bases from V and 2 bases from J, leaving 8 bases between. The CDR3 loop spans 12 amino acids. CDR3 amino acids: CAWRDGAYEQYF. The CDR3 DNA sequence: TGTGCCTGGAGGGACGGGGCCTACGAGCAGTACTTC.

In DNA, the CDR3 is TGCGCCAGCAGCTCGAGACAGTTAGATACGCAGTATTTT. This encodes CASSSRQLDTQYF. The chain uses TRBV5-1 and TRBJ2-3; a weak D match, TRBD1 (5 bases). The V gene's germline CDR1 is SGHRS and CDR2 YFSETQ. Trimming left V 3 bases short and J 5 bases short, with 10 bases between. The CDR3 runs 13 residues. The full variable domain, with the rest looked up from reference TRBV5-1 and TRBJ2-3, is KAGVTQTPRYLIKTRGQQVTLSCSPISGHRSVSWYQQTPGQGLQFLFEYFSETQRNKGNFPGRFSGRQFSNSRSEMNVSTLELGDSALYLCASSSRQLDTQYFGPGTRLTVL.

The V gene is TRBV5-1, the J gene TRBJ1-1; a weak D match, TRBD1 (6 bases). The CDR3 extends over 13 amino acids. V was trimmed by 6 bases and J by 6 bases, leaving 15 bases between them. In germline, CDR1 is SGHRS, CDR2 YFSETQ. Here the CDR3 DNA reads TGCGCCAGCACTGGCGGGGGGCTCGCTGAAGCTTTCTTT. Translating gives CASTGGGLAEAFF.

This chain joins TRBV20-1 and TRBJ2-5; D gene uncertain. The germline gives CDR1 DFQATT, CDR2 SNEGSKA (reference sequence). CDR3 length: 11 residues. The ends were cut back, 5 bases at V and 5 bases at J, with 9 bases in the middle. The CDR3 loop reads CSAHHRETQYF. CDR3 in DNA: TGCAGTGCTCATCATCGGGAGACCCAGTACTTC.

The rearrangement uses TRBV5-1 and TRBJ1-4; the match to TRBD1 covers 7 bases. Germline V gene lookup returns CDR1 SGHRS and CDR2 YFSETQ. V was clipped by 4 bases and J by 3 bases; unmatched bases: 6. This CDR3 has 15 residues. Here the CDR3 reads CASSVYRGPNEKLFF. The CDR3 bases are TGCGCCAGCAGCGTATACAGGGGACCTAATGAAAAACTGTTTTTT.

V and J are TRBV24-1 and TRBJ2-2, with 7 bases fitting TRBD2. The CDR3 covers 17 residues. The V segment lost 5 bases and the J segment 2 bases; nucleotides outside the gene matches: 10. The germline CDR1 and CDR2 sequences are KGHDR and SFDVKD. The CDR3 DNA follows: TGTGCCACCAGTGGGGAGGGGCGAATAAGAAACACCGGGGAGCTGTTTTTT. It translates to CATSGEGRIRNTGELFF.

The DNA for the CDR3 is TGTGCCACCAGCAGCTCCGGGACAGGCAATAACTATGGCTACACCTTC. Its translation: CATSSSGTGNNYGYTF. The rearrangement links TRBV15 to TRBJ1-2; TRBD1 agrees at 8 bases. Germline CDR1 and CDR2: LNHNV and YYDKDF (reference sequence). The CDR3 has 16 residues. The V segment lost 3 bases and the J segment 1 base; nucleotides outside the gene matches: 7.

The CDR3 DNA follows: TGTGCCAGCAGCCAACTTGGGTCGGGGGGAGACTATGGCTACACCTTC. Its protein product is CASSQLGSGGDYGYTF. This sequence joins TRBV9 and TRBJ1-2; tentative D call: TRBD1 (5 bases). Germline V gene lookup returns CDR1 SGDLS and CDR2 YYNGEE. The CDR3 is 16 residues long. V was cut by 4 bases and J by 3 bases, with 19 bases left in between.

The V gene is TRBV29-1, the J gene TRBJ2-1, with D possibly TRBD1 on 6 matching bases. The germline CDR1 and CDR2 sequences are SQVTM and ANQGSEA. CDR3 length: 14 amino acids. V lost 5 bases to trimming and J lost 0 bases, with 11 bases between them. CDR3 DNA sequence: TGCAGCGTTAGGGGGTCGGACTCCTACAATGAGCAGTTCTTC. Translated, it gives CSVRGSDSYNEQFF.

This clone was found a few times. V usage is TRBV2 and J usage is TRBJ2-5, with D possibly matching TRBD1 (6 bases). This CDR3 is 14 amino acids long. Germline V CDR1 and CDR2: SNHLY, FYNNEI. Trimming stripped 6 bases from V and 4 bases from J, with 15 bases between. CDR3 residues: CASRPWGRGETQYF. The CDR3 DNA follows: TGTGCCAGCAGGCCCTGGGGGCGCGGAGAGACCCAGTACTTC.

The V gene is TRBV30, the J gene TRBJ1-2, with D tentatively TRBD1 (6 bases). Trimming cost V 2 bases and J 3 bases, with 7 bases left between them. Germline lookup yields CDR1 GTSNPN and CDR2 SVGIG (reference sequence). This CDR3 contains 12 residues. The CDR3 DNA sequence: TGTGCCTGGAGTTCAGGGGACTATGGCTACACCTTC. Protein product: CAWSSGDYGYTF.

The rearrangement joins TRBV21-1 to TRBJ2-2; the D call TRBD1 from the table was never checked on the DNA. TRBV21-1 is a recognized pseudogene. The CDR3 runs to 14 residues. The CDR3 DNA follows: TGTGCCAGCAGCGTAGTCAGGTGTACCGGGGAGCTGTTTTTT. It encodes CASSVVRCTGELFF.

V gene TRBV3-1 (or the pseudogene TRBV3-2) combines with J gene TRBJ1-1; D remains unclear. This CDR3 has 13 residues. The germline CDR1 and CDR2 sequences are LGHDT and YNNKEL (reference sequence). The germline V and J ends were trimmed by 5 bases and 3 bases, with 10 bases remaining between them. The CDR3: CASSTDGDTEAFF. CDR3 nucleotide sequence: TGTGCCAGCAGCACGGACGGGGACACTGAAGCTTTCTTT.

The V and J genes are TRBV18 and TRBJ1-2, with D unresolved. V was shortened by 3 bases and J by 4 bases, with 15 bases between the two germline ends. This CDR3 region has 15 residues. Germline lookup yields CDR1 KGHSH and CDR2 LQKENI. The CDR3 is CASSPLEVSSYGYTF. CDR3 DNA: TGTGCCAGCTCACCTCTAGAGGTCTCTTCCTATGGCTACACCTTC.

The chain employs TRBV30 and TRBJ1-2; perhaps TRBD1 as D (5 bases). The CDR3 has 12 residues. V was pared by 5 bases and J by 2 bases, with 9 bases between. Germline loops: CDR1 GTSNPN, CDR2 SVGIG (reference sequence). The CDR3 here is CAWATENYGYTF. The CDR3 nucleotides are TGTGCCTGGGCGACAGAAAACTATGGCTACACCTTC.